A selection of T cell receptor beta chains follows, all from one sample in a study of yellow fever vaccine responses in identical twins. TCRdb independently ran MiXCR on the RT-PCR reads; one entry per CDR3 protein. The sample has 5,000 or so distinct CDR3 sequences, 85% to 90% seen once. The sample in question was T cells from blood (PBMCs), unsorted or a sorted subset (not recorded which), obtained before or after yellow fever vaccination (not recorded which). Receptors were obtained from a woman aged 18-29 years who received the yellow fever vaccine. Both conserved end residues are part of each CDR3. Each record gives: D gene, V gene, clone size, J gene, CDR3 DNA, CDR3 protein. A D gene is named only where the DNA matches it firmly. Expanded clones get a size class; other rows say once, few or many, or leave the size out.

TRBD2,TRBV4-1,-,TRBJ2-1,TGCGCCAGCAGCCAAGGGTTTGGCGGGGGGTTCGAGCAGTTCTTC,CASSQGFGGGFEQFF
-,TRBV15,-,TRBJ1-5,TGTGCCACCAGCAGAGTGGAGGGTTCACGCAATCAGCCCCAGCATTTT,CATSRVEGSRNQPQHF
TRBD1,TRBV11-3,-,TRBJ2-7,TGTGCCAGCAGCTTTCGAGACAGGGCCTCCTACGAGCAGTACTTC,CASSFRDRASYEQYF
-,TRBV7-2,-,TRBJ2-5,TGTGCCAGCAGACCGACAATCCAAGAGACCCAGTACTTC,CASRPTIQETQYF
TRBD1,TRBV28,-,TRBJ2-7,TGTGCCAGCAGTCAGGGACAGGGGGCTTACGAGCAGTACTTC,CASSQGQGAYEQYF
-,TRBV7-6,-,TRBJ2-3,TGTGCCAGCAGCCCCACCCAAGGCCTGAGCACAGATACGCAGTATTTT,CASSPTQGLSTDTQYF
TRBD1,TRBV28,-,TRBJ2-7,TGTGCCAGCACCAGCATGGGACAGTTTCCCTACGAGCAGTACTTC,CASTSMGQFPYEQYF
-,TRBV3-1,-,TRBJ1-5,TGTGCCAGCAGCCAAGGGCTGTATAGCAATCAGCCCCAGCATTTT,CASSQGLYSNQPQHF
-,TRBV2,few,TRBJ2-3,TGTGCCAGCAGTGATCCCGACATGCTGAAAAACACAGATACGCAGTATTTT,CASSDPDMLKNTDTQYF
-,TRBV21-1,-,TRBJ2-1,TGTGCCAGCAGCAAAGTCGGCGGGAGGGCCGCCAATGAGCAGTTCTTC,CASSKVGGRAANEQFF
-,TRBV4-3,-,TRBJ2-1,TGCGCCAGCAGCCCGAATCGGGCTAGCACCCGCAATGAGCAGTTCTTC,CASSPNRASTRNEQFF
TRBD1,TRBV6-5,once,TRBJ1-1,TGTGCCAGCAGTTACTCCGGGACAGGGGGCTTAACTGAAGCTTTCTTT,CASSYSGTGGLTEAFF
TRBD1,TRBV7-6,-,TRBJ1-2,TGTGCCAGCAGCCCTAGGGGACAGGAGCTCTTTCGCTATGGCTACACCTTC,CASSPRGQELFRYGYTF
TRBD2,TRBV12-3/TRBV12-4,-,TRBJ2-1,TGTGCCAGCAATCTAGCGGGGGGATACAATGAGCAGTTCTTC,CASNLAGGYNEQFF
-,TRBV20-1,-,TRBJ1-3,TGCAGTGCTAGAGGCCTGGGGGAAAACACCATATATTTT,CSARGLGENTIYF
TRBD1,TRBV7-9,-,TRBJ2-5,TGTGCCAGCAAGAGACAGGGTTTCGAGACCCAGTACTTC,CASKRQGFETQYF
-,TRBV6-5,-,TRBJ2-2,TGTGCCAGCACCTACTATGACTTCTCCGGGGAGCTGTTTTTT,CASTYYDFSGELFF
-,TRBV29-1,-,TRBJ2-5,TGCAGCGTTCTCGGTGGAGAAACCCAGTACTTC,CSVLGGETQYF
-,TRBV4-2,-,TRBJ2-1,TGTGCCAGCAGCCAAGAGCTAGCTTCTTACGATGAGCAGTTCTTC,CASSQELASYDEQFF
TRBD1,TRBV10-2,-,TRBJ2-7,TGCGCCAGCAGTACGGGACAGGGAGACGAGCAGTACTTC,CASSTGQGDEQYF
TRBD1,TRBV23-1,-,TRBJ2-3,TGCGCCAGCACCAGGGGGCCCACAGATACGCAGTATTTT,CASTRGPTDTQYF
TRBD1,TRBV9,-,TRBJ2-3,TGTGCCAGCAGCTCCGGGACAGGGTTAACAGATACGCAGTATTTT,CASSSGTGLTDTQYF
-,TRBV6-1,once,TRBJ2-7,TGTGCCAGCACCTCGAGGGGAGAGGGGTTGCGGGAGCAGTACTTC,CASTSRGEGLREQYF
-,TRBV18,-,TRBJ2-5,TGTGCCAGCTCCCTACTGGGGGAGACCCAGTACTTC,CASSLLGETQYF
-,TRBV29-1,-,TRBJ2-1,TGCAGCGTTGAAGTGTCCGGCTATGAGCAGTTCTTC,CSVEVSGYEQFF
TRBD1,TRBV6-1,-,TRBJ2-7,TGTGCCAGCAGATTGGGACAGGCGTCTTCCTACGAGCAGTACTTC,CASRLGQASSYEQYF
TRBD2,TRBV20-1,-,TRBJ2-1,TGCAGTGCTAGCGGGAGCGGGGATGAGCAGTTCTTC,CSASGSGDEQFF
-,TRBV2,-,TRBJ1-5,TGTGCCAGCAACTATCAGGGGCCTGTTGGGAATCAGCCCCAGCATTTT,CASNYQGPVGNQPQHF
-,TRBV2,-,TRBJ1-1,TGTGCCAGCAGTGAAGCGGTGGTGGTGAAGGGAGCTTTCTTT,CASSEAVVVKGAFF
-,TRBV30,-,TRBJ1-2,TGTGCCTGGAGCGTCGAGTGGGGGAGGTATGGCTACACCTTC,CAWSVEWGRYGYTF
TRBD1,TRBV10-3,-,TRBJ2-7,TGTGCCATCAAGGACAGGGCAATGGACTACGAGCAGTACTTC,CAIKDRAMDYEQYF
TRBD1,TRBV24-1,-,TRBJ2-3,TGTGCCACCAGAGGGACAGCTAGCACAGATACGCAGTATTTT,CATRGTASTDTQYF
-,TRBV29-1,-,TRBJ2-1,TGCAGCGTTGACCTGGGCGGGGACCCCTACAATGAGCAGTTCTTC,CSVDLGGDPYNEQFF
-,TRBV6-2/TRBV6-3,-,TRBJ1-1,TGTGCCAGCAGTTACTCCACTGAAGCTTTCTTT,CASSYSTEAFF
-,TRBV20-1,-,TRBJ2-7,TGCAGTGCCAGTCGTACGGCTGTGTCATACGAGCAGTACTTC,CSASRTAVSYEQYF
-,TRBV5-1,-,TRBJ2-1,TGCGCCAGCAGCTTCAGCGGGCAATCCTACAATGAGCAGTTCTTC,CASSFSGQSYNEQFF
-,TRBV6-1,-,TRBJ1-5,TGTGCCAGCAGTGGCAGTACCGATAGCAATCAGCCCCAGCATTTT,CASSGSTDSNQPQHF
-,TRBV4-3,-,TRBJ2-3,TGCGCCAGCAGCCAAGAACTCCAGCGCACAGATACGCAGTATTTT,CASSQELQRTDTQYF
TRBD2,TRBV12-3/TRBV12-4,-,TRBJ2-1,TGTGCCAGCAGTGCACAGCGGGGGGGAGGTGAGCAGTTCTTC,CASSAQRGGGEQFF
-,TRBV20-1,-,TRBJ2-1,TGCAGTGCTTGGCGAAATGAGCAGTTCTTC,CSAWRNEQFF
TRBD1,TRBV11-2,-,TRBJ2-7,TGTGCCAGCAGCTACCAAAGACCCGGGACAGGGGTCTACGAGCAGTACTTC,CASSYQRPGTGVYEQYF
-,TRBV11-3,-,TRBJ2-1,TGTGCCAGCAGCCTGCTGGGGACATCCTACAATGAGCAGTTCTTC,CASSLLGTSYNEQFF
-,TRBV6-2/TRBV6-3,-,TRBJ1-1,TGTGCCAGCAGTTACCCCGGCTGGACTGAAGCTTTCTTT,CASSYPGWTEAFF
TRBD1,TRBV15,-,TRBJ1-2,TGTGCCACCAGCAGAGACACAGGGGCCGTATATGGCTACACCTTC,CATSRDTGAVYGYTF
-,TRBV4-3,-,TRBJ2-7,TGCGCCAGCAGCCAAGAACTCAGAGTCTACGAGCAGTACTTC,CASSQELRVYEQYF
-,TRBV5-5,-,TRBJ2-3,TGTGCCAGCAGCTTGCGGGTATTGGAGGCAGATACGCAGTATTTT,CASSLRVLEADTQYF
TRBD2,TRBV7-6,-,TRBJ2-1,TGTGCCAGCAGCTGGCTGGCCCCGGGAGGTGCTGATGAGCAGTTCTTC,CASSWLAPGGADEQFF
TRBD2,TRBV29-1,-,TRBJ2-1,TGCAGCGTTTCTAGCGGGATCCACAATGAGCAGTTCTTC,CSVSSGIHNEQFF
-,TRBV7-9,-,TRBJ2-2,TGTGCCAGCAGCACTTGGGTGAACACCGGGGAGCTGTTTTTT,CASSTWVNTGELFF
TRBD1,TRBV4-1,-,TRBJ2-3,TGCGCCAGCAGCCCAGGACAGGGAACAGATACGCAGTATTTT,CASSPGQGTDTQYF
-,TRBV11-1,-,TRBJ1-5,TGTGCCAGCAGCTTAGGGTCTCAGCCCCAGCATTTT,CASSLGSQPQHF
TRBD2,TRBV15,-,TRBJ2-1,TGTGCCACCAGCAGAGAAACTAGCGGGAAGTACAATGAGCAGTTCTTC,CATSRETSGKYNEQFF
-,TRBV29-1,-,TRBJ2-7,TGCAGCGCCCGTAGACAGGCAGTCCCCTACGAGCAGTACTTC,CSARRQAVPYEQYF
-,TRBV29-1,once,TRBJ2-7,TGCAGCGTTGAAGAATTACGGGGGACCTACGAGCAGTACTTC,CSVEELRGTYEQYF
TRBD1,TRBV7-6,-,TRBJ2-7,TGTGCCAGCAGCTTACGGACAGGGGGCTACGAGCAGTACTTC,CASSLRTGGYEQYF